The rows below give T cell receptor beta chains drawn from one sample of a study of blood T cell repertoires in COVID-19. The data were produced by immunoSEQ multiplex PCR, yet TCRdb's version contains in-frame clones alone and is incomplete. Of about 170,000 clones listed, 65% to 85% are singletons. Source material: peripheral blood. All receptors come from a human donor with acute or convalescent COVID-19. The donor label of this sample is uncertain. The CDR3 runs from the conserved cysteine through the conserved F or W. A D gene is named only where the DNA matches it firmly. Size is omitted from some rows. Given values are once, few, many or a class for expanded clones.

D	size	V	J	CDR3	DNA
-	-	TRBV6-5	TRBJ1-4	CASSYTEAGEKLFF	TGTGCCAGCAGTTACACCGAGGCGGGGGAAAAACTGTTTTTT
-	-	TRBV27	TRBJ2-4	CASAGTTVAKNIQYF	TGTGCCAGCGCCGGGACAACCGTAGCCAAAAACATTCAGTACTTC
-	-	TRBV15	TRBJ1-1	CATRGGEQRGTEAFF	TGTGCCACCAGGGGAGGGGAGCAGAGAGGGACTGAAGCTTTCTTT
-	-	TRBV6-5	TRBJ1-2	CASSQNGGPNYGYTF	TGTGCCAGCAGTCAAAACGGGGGGCCTAACTATGGCTACACCTTC
TRBD1	-	TRBV9	TRBJ2-2	CASSSQDRVGTGELFF	TGTGCCAGCAGCTCCCAAGACAGGGTGGGCACCGGGGAGCTGTTTTTT
TRBD2	once	TRBV10-3	TRBJ2-5	CAITSSGPAGPGATQYF	TGTGCCATCACATCCTCCGGTCCAGCGGGGCCGGGAGCGACCCAGTACTTC
-	many	TRBV6-1	TRBJ2-1	CASSDGGGTYNEQFF	TGTGCCAGCAGTGATGGCGGAGGGACTTACAATGAGCAGTTCTTC
TRBD2	-	TRBV25-1	TRBJ2-2	CASSSPGLGFGELFF	TGTGCCAGCTCTTCACCGGGACTAGGGTTCGGGGAGCTGTTTTTT
-	-	TRBV7-9	TRBJ2-7	CASSSGGGSFPYEQYF	TGTGCCAGCAGCTCGGGCGGAGGGAGCTTTCCCTACGAGCAGTACTTC
-	-	TRBV2	TRBJ2-7	CASSEWLGLSFYEQYF	TGTGCCAGCAGTGAATGGTTGGGCTTGAGCTTCTACGAGCAGTACTTC
TRBD2	-	TRBV6-5	TRBJ2-7	CASRAGGDYEQYF	TGTGCCAGCAGAGCGGGAGGAGATTACGAGCAGTACTTC
TRBD2	-	TRBV29-1	TRBJ2-1	CSVGFTSGSYNEQFF	TGCAGCGTCGGCTTTACTAGCGGGTCCTACAATGAGCAGTTCTTC
-	-	TRBV6-5	TRBJ2-5	CASNTGTQYF	TGTGCCAGCAATACCGGGACCCAGTACTTC
-	-	TRBV7-8	TRBJ1-2	CASSDRDSYGYTF	TGTGCCAGCAGCGACCGGGATTCCTATGGCTACACCTTC
TRBD1	-	TRBV11-2	TRBJ2-7	CASSLDLGDSHF	TGTGCCAGCAGCTTAGATCTAGGGGACAGCCACTTC
TRBD1	-	TRBV5-1	TRBJ2-7	CASSLQGQGAYEQYF	TGCGCCAGCAGCTTACAGGGACAGGGGGCTTACGAGCAGTACTTC
-	-	TRBV6-5	TRBJ2-3	CASTPPLTDTQYF	TGTGCCAGCACTCCCCCGTTGACAGATACGCAGTATTTT
-	-	TRBV2	TRBJ2-1	CASRLGGSYNEQFF	TGTGCCAGCAGGCTGGGGGGCTCCTACAATGAGCAGTTCTTC
TRBD1	-	TRBV29-1	TRBJ1-2	CSVSLSGTARGYTF	TGCAGCGTTTCCCTCTCGGGGACAGCTCGCGGCTACACCTTC
-	once	TRBV6-2/TRBV6-3	TRBJ2-1	CASSLREEQFF	TGTGCCAGCAGTCTACGTGAGGAGCAGTTCTTC
TRBD2	-	TRBV18	TRBJ2-7	CASSPRTSDSYEQYF	TGTGCCAGCTCACCTAGGACTAGCGACTCCTACGAGCAGTACTTC
-	-	TRBV12-5	TRBJ2-7	CASGPSRSVEQYF	TGTGCTAGTGGCCCTTCGAGGTCCGTCGAGCAGTACTTC
-	-	TRBV25-1	TRBJ1-6	CASSDPSGNSPLHF	TGTGCCAGCAGTGATCCTTCGGGTAATTCACCCCTCCACTTT